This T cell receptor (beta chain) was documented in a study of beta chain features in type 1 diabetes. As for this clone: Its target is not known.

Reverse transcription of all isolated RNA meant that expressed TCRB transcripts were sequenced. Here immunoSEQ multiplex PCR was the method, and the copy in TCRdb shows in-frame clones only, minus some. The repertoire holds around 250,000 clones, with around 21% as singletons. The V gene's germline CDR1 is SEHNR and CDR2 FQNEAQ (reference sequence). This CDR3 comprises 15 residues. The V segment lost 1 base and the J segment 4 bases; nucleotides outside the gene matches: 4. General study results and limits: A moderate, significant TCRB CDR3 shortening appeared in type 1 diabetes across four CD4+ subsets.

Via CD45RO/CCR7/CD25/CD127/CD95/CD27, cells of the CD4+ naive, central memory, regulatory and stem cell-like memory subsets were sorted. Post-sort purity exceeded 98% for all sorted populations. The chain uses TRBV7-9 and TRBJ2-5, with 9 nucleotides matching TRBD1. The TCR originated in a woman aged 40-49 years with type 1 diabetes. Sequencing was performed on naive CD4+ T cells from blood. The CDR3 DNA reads TGTGCCAGCAGCTTAGTAACAGGGGGCAGAGAGACCCAGTACTTC. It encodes CASSLVTGGRETQYF.